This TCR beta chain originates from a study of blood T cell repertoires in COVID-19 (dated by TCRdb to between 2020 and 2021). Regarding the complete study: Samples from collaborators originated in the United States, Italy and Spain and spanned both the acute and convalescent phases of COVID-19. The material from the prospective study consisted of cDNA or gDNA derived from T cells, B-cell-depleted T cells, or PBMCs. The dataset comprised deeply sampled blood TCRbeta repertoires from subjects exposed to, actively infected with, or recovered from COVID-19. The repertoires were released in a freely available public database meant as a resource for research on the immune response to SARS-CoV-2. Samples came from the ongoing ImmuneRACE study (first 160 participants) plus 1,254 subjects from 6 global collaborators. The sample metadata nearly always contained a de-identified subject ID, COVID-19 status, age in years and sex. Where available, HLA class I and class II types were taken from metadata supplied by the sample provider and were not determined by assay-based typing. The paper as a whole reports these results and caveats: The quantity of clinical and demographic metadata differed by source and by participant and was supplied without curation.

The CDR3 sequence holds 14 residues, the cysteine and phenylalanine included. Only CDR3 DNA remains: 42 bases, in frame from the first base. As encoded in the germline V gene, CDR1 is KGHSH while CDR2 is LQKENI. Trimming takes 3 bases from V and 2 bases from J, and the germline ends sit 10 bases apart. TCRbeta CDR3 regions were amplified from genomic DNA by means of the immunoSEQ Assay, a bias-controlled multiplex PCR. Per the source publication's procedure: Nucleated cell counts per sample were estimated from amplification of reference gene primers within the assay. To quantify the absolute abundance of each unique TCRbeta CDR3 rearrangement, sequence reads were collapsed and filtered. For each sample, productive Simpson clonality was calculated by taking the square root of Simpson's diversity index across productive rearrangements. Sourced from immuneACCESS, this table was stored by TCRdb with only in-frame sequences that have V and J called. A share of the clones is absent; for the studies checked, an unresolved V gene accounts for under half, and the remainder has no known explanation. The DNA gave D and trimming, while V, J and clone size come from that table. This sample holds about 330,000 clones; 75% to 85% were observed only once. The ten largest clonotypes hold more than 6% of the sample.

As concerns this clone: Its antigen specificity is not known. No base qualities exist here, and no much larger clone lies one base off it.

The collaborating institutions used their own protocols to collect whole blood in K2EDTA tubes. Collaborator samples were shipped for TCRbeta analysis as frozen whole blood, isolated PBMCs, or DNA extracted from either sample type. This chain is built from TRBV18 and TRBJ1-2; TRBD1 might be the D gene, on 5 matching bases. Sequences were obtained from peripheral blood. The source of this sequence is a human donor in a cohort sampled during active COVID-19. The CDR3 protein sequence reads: CASSPLQANYGYTF. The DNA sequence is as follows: TGTGCCAGCTCACCCCTACAGGCGAACTATGGCTACACCTTC.